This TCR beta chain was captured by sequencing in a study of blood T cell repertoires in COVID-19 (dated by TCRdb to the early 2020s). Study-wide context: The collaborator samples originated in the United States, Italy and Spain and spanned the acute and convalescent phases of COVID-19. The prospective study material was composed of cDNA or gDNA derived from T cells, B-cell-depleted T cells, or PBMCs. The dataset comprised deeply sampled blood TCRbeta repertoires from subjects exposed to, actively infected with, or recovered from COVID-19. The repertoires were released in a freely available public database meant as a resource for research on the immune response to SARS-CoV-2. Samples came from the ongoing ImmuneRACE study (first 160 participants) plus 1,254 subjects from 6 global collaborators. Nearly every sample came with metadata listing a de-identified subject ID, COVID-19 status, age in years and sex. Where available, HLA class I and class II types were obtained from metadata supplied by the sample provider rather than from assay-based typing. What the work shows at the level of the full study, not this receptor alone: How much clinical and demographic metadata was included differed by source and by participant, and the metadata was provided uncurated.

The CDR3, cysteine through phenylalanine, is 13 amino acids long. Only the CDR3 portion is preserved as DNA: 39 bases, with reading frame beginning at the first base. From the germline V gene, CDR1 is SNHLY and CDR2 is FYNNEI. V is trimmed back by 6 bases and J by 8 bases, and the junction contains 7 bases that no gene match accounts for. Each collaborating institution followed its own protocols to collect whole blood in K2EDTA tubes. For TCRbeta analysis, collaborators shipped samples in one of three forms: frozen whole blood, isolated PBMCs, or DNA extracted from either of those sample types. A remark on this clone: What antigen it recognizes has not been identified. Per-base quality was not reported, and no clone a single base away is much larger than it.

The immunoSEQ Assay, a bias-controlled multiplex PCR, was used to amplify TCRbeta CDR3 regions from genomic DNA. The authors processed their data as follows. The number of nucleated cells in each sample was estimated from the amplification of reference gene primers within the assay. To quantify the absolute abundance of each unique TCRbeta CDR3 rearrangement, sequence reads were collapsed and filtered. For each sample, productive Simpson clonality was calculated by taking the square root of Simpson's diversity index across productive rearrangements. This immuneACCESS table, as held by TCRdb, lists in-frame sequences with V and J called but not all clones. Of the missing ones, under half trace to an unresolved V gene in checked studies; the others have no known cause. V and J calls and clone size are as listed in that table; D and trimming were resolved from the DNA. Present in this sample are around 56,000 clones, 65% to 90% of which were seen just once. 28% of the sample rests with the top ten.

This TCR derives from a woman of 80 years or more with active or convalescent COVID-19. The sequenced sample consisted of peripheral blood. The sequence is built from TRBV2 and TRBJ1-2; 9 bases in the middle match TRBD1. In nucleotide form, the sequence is TGTGCCAGCAGGACCGGGACAGGGACCGGCTACACCTTC. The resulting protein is CASRTGTGTGYTF. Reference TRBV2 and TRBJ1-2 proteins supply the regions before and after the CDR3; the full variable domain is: EPEVTQTPSHQVTQMGQEVILRCVPISNHLYFYWYRQILGQKVEFLVSFYNNEISEKSEIFDDQFSVERPDGSNFTLKIRSTKLEDSAMYFCASRTGTGTGYTFGSGTRLTVV.